The 24 T cell receptor beta chains below all came from one sample that was sequenced in a study of blood T cell repertoires in COVID-19. Libraries were prepared by immunoSEQ multiplex PCR; TCRdb keeps only in-frame clonotypes and omits some of them. The sample includes approximately 190,000 clones, roughly four fifths seen only once; the top ten take about 5.7%. Sequencing was performed on peripheral blood. These receptors all stem from a woman aged 35 to 49 with acute or convalescent COVID-19.

For the CDR3, the DNA is TGTGCCAGCAGTTACGGTCAAATAGCCGATGAGCAGTTCTTC. The encoded protein is CASSYGQIADEQFF. V and J are TRBV6-6 and TRBJ2-1; D unclear. Germline V gene sequence: CDR1 MNHNY, CDR2 SVGAGI (reference sequence). The CDR3 runs to 14 residues. The ends were cut back, 2 bases at V and 8 bases at J, with 13 bases in the middle.

To note about this clone: The identical CDR3 is also encoded by other nucleotide sequences in the sample. The chain has TRBV12-3 or TRBV12-4 and TRBJ2-1; no definite D call. With 6 bases removed from V and 7 bases from J, the gap between germline ends came to 10 bases. The length of the CDR3 is 12 residues. The CDR3 sequence is CASSPTANEQFF. In DNA, the CDR3 is TGTGCCAGCAGCCCGACTGCTAATGAGCAGTTCTTC.

This clone came up once. DNA for the CDR3: TGTGCCAGCAGCTTATCCATGGCGGGTATGGAGACCCAGTACTTC. This sequence encodes CASSLSMAGMETQYF. This rearrangement joins TRBV7-3 to TRBJ2-5, with a tentative D call TRBD2 (5 bases). The CDR3 runs to 15 residues. V dropped 2 bases and J dropped 5 bases, with 15 bases sitting between them. Looked up from germline, CDR1 is SGHTA and CDR2 is FQGTGA.

In its sample, this clone was seen once. This sequence joins TRBV6-5 and TRBJ1-1; 7 bases match TRBD1. Looked up from germline, CDR1 is MNHEY and CDR2 is SVGAGI. The CDR3 spans 14 residues. Unmatched junction bases numbered 8, after V lost 8 bases and J lost 2 bases. This CDR3 reads CASRGTVENTEAFF. CDR3 bases: TGTGCCAGCCGCGGGACAGTCGAAAACACTGAAGCTTTCTTT.

V usage is TRBV6-5 and J usage is TRBJ2-1; possible D gene TRBD1, 7 bases. The CDR3 sequence is 14 residues long. The germline CDR1 and CDR2 sequences are MNHEY and SVGAGI. V was trimmed by 9 bases and J by 10 bases, leaving 22 bases between them. This chain's CDR3 is CASSQGGITREQFF. The CDR3 nucleotides read TGTGCCAGTTCCCAGGGGGGTATCACTCGAGAGCAGTTCTTC.

This rearrangement joins TRBV19 to TRBJ1-5; 9 bases map to TRBD1. CDR3 length equals 14 residues. Trimming cost V 3 bases and J 9 bases; bases outside gene matches: 6. Germline CDR1 and CDR2: LNHDA and SQIVND (reference sequence). CDR3: CASSIGDRVGPQHF. For the CDR3, the DNA is TGTGCCAGTAGTATTGGGGACAGGGTAGGGCCCCAGCATTTT.

The genes are TRBV5-3 and TRBJ2-1; 9 bases are shared with TRBD1. TRBV5-3 has ORF status, its function being uncertain. With 2 bases clipped from V and 6 bases from J, the junction kept 21 bases outside the gene matches. The CDR3 covers 20 residues. CDR3 sequence reads: CARSFIRRDRALGLINEQFF. CDR3 sequence (DNA): TGTGCCAGAAGCTTCATCCGCCGGGACAGGGCTTTGGGACTTATCAATGAGCAGTTCTTC.

The rearrangement links TRBV19 to TRBJ1-3; the match to TRBD1 covers 8 bases. Per the germline V gene, CDR1 is LNHDA and CDR2 is SQIVND (reference sequence). CDR3 length: 17 residues. J was trimmed by 0 bases and V by 8 bases; bases with no gene match: 12. The CDR3 bases are TGTGCCAGTCATACGACAGGGGCCCTTCTCTCTGGAAACACCATATATTTT. Translation gives CASHTTGALLSGNTIYF.

This clone was recorded many times. The rearrangement links TRBV30 to TRBJ1-6; D is uncertain. V lost 7 bases and J lost 10, with 14 bases in between. The germline V gene encodes CDR1 GTSNPN and CDR2 SVGIG (reference sequence). This CDR3 contains 12 residues. CDR3 sequence: CALREWRSPLHF. In nucleotides, the CDR3 is TGTGCCTTGCGGGAGTGGAGATCACCCCTCCACTTT.

This rearrangement joins TRBV6-5 to TRBJ1-5, with D tentatively TRBD1 (6 bases). Trimming left V 5 bases short and J 4 bases short, with 12 bases between. This CDR3 comprises 14 residues. Germline V lookup: CDR1 MNHEY, CDR2 SVGAGI. The CDR3 loop reads CASSPATGNQPQHF. CDR3 sequence (DNA): TGTGCCAGCAGTCCAGCCACAGGGAATCAGCCCCAGCATTTT.

V gene TRBV10-2 combines with J gene TRBJ2-7; a weak D match, TRBD2 (6 bases). V lost 4 bases, J lost 9 bases, and 10 bases lay in between. The CDR3 extends over 11 amino acids. Per the germline V gene, CDR1 is WSHSY and CDR2 is SAAADI. This CDR3 reads CASSVLGGQYF. The CDR3 DNA reads as TGCGCCAGCAGTGTCCTCGGGGGGCAGTACTTC.

The rearrangement uses TRBV5-1 and TRBJ2-2, with TRBD1 matching over 10 bases. V trimming: 7 bases; J trimming: 7 bases; junction bases outside the gene matches: 7. This CDR3 comprises 14 residues. Germline V gives CDR1 SGHRS, CDR2 YFSETQ. This chain's CDR3 is CASGDRGRDGELFF. CDR3 coding DNA: TGCGCCAGCGGAGACAGGGGGCGCGACGGGGAGCTGTTTTTT. Based on the CDR3 plus reference TRBV5-1 and TRBJ2-2, the full variable domain is KAGVTQTPRYLIKTRGQQVTLSCSPISGHRSVSWYQQTPGQGLQFLFEYFSETQRNKGNFPGRFSGRQFSNSRSEMNVSTLELGDSALYLCASGDRGRDGELFFGEGSRLTVL.

This chain links TRBV4-1 with TRBJ2-4; D remains ambiguous. The CDR3 is made up of 16 amino acids. Germline values: CDR1 MGHRA, CDR2 YSYEKL. V was trimmed by 1 base and J by 0 bases, leaving 10 bases between them. In nucleotides, the CDR3 is TGCGCCAGCAGCCAAGTTCGTCTTATAGCCAAAAACATTCAGTACTTC. Protein sequence: CASSQVRLIAKNIQYF.

V and J are TRBV2 and TRBJ2-3; a possible D gene is TRBD2 (6 bases). CDR1 and CDR2 (germline): SNHLY, FYNNEI. Between the trimmed V and J ends, which lost 8 bases and 8 bases, there was a span of 20 bases. The CDR3 extends over 14 amino acids. CDR3 sequence: CASAGRVGGSTQYF. The DNA of the CDR3 is TGTGCCAGCGCCGGCAGGGTAGGAGGGAGTACGCAGTATTTT. Full variable domain (missing parts from reference TRBV2 and TRBJ2-3): EPEVTQTPSHQVTQMGQEVILRCVPISNHLYFYWYRQILGQKVEFLVSFYNNEISEKSEIFDDQFSVERPDGSNFTLKIRSTKLEDSAMYFCASAGRVGGSTQYFGPGTRLTVL.

The V call is TRBV19, the J call TRBJ1-2; D is unresolved. Germline V lookup: CDR1 LNHDA, CDR2 SQIVND (reference sequence). CDR3 size: 16 residues. V was pared by 4 bases and J by 2 bases, with 17 bases between. CDR3 in amino acids: CASSTSGSLFNYGYTF. The DNA for the CDR3 is TGTGCCAGTAGTACCTCGGGAAGCCTCTTCAACTATGGCTACACCTTC.

Regarding this clone: Other DNA sequences in the sample encode the same CDR3. This chain's CDR3 is CASTLTGYTGELFF. CDR3 sequence (DNA): TGTGCCAGTACCCTGACAGGGTACACCGGGGAGCTGTTTTTT. The gene calls are TRBV19 and TRBJ2-2, with 7 nucleotides matching TRBD1. Trimming cost V 7 bases and J 3 bases; bases outside gene matches: 5. The CDR3 spans 14 residues. CDR1 is LNHDA and CDR2 is SQIVND in the germline V gene (reference sequence). Supplemented by reference TRBV19 and TRBJ2-2, the full variable domain reads DGGITQSPKYLFRKEGQNVTLSCEQNLNHDAMYWYRQDPGQGLRLIYYSQIVNDFQKGDIAEGYSVSREKKESFPLTVTSAQKNPTAFYLCASTLTGYTGELFFGEGSRLTVL.

The chain carries TRBV19 and TRBJ1-6; tentatively, D is TRBD1 (5 bases). This CDR3 contains 17 residues. CDR1 is LNHDA, CDR2 SQIVND, per germline (reference sequence). V dropped 6 bases and J dropped 1 base, with 16 bases sitting between them. CDR3: CASSTRAKLSYNSPLHF. The CDR3 DNA sequence: TGTGCCAGTAGCACCAGGGCCAAGTTGTCCTATAATTCACCCCTCCACTTT.

CDR3 protein: CASKPASSGNTIYF. CDR3 bases: TGTGCCAGCAAGCCCGCCTCTTCTGGAAACACCATATATTTT. The chain is built from TRBV28 and TRBJ1-3; unclear D gene. Trimming left V 7 bases short and J 1 base short, with 11 bases between. The CDR3 is 14 amino acids. Germline V CDR1 and CDR2: MDHEN, SYDVKM.

The CDR3 region has the DNA TGTGCCAGTAAGGGGGGACAGGGAAGCACTGAAGCTTTCTTT. Its protein is CASKGGQGSTEAFF. The V call is TRBV19, the J call TRBJ1-1; 9 bases align to TRBD1. V gave up 7 bases and J gave up 4 bases; unmatched junction bases: 7. This CDR3 region has 14 residues. In germline, CDR1 is LNHDA, CDR2 SQIVND (reference sequence).

On this clone itself: The identical CDR3 is also encoded by other nucleotide sequences in the sample. This chain links TRBV5-1 with TRBJ1-1; D remains ambiguous. The CDR3 is 12 residues long. Germline V gene lookup returns CDR1 SGHRS and CDR2 YFSETQ. Trimming cost V 4 bases and J 5 bases, with 9 bases left between them. CDR3 protein: CASSLRGTEAFF. CDR3 bases: TGCGCCAGCAGCCTCCGGGGTACTGAAGCTTTCTTT.

The J gene is TRBJ1-6, the V gene TRBV19; D perhaps matches TRBD1 (6 bases). CDR3 length: 15 residues. Germline V gives CDR1 LNHDA, CDR2 SQIVND (reference sequence). V dropped 3 bases and J dropped 10 bases, with 16 bases sitting between them. CDR3 sequence reads: CASSIRRGGGSPLHF. The CDR3 DNA reads TGTGCCAGTAGTATTCGTCGGGGAGGGGGGTCACCCCTCCACTTT.

The J gene is TRBJ2-3, the V gene TRBV27; D is perhaps TRBD2 (6 bases). Trimming removed 6 bases at V and 2 bases at J, with 12 bases between. This CDR3 has 14 amino acids. Germline loops: CDR1 MNHEY, CDR2 SMNVEV (reference sequence). The CDR3 nucleotides read TGTGCCAGCAGGGCGATGCGGGACACAGATACGCAGTATTTT. Translation: CASRAMRDTDTQYF.

The rearrangement uses TRBV18 and TRBJ2-2, with 7 bases that match TRBD2. V gave up 3 bases and J gave up 1 base; unmatched junction bases: 11. Germline V gene data show CDR1 as KGHSH and CDR2 as LQKENI. CDR3 length: 18 amino acids. The CDR3 sequence: CASSPRTRTRLNTGELFF. CDR3 nucleotide sequence: TGTGCCAGCTCACCGCGGACTAGGACGCGACTGAACACCGGGGAGCTGTTTTTT.

The chain carries TRBV5-1 and TRBJ2-2, with D perhaps matching TRBD2 (5 bases). This CDR3 is 18 amino acids long. Trimming removed 1 base from V and 3 bases from J, with 19 bases in between. The germline gives CDR1 SGHRS, CDR2 YFSETQ. CDR3 nucleotide sequence: TGCGCCAGCAGCTTGTTTTCTGTCGCGACTACTCACACCGGGGAGCTGTTTTTT. This codes for CASSLFSVATTHTGELFF. The full variable domain, with the rest looked up from reference TRBV5-1 and TRBJ2-2, is KAGVTQTPRYLIKTRGQQVTLSCSPISGHRSVSWYQQTPGQGLQFLFEYFSETQRNKGNFPGRFSGRQFSNSRSEMNVSTLELGDSALYLCASSLFSVATTHTGELFFGEGSRLTVL.